This TCR beta chain is from a study of T-cell reconstitution after alpha-beta-depleted transplantation in children. The germline V gene encodes CDR1 SQVTM and CDR2 ANQGSEA. V was pared by 6 bases and J by 5 bases, with 4 bases of the junction left unmatched. The CDR3 runs to 13 residues. The TCRbeta library was prepared with unique molecular identifiers. One entry per CDR3 protein results from TCRdb running MiXCR on the PCR reads. The table lists 55,000 to 85,000 distinct CDR3 sequences, about 11% of them singletons. This clonotype turned up a few times. The target antigen is unknown. Overall study findings and caveats: Newly made T cells mostly supplied T-cell counts and diversity one year after transplant. The high TCRbeta diversity at day 60 in some patients came from surviving recipient T cells and thymic progenitors.

This clonotype was obtained from a boy aged 5-17 years with acute myeloid leukemia, due to receive a stem cell transplant. The input for sequencing was PBMCs, taken before TCRalphabeta/CD19-depleted stem cell transplant. The chain links TRBV29-1 to TRBJ1-5; 10 bases line up with TRBD1. The chain's CDR3 is CSVQTGGDQPQHF. CDR3 DNA: TGCAGCGTACAGACAGGGGGCGATCAGCCCCAGCATTTT. The full variable domain, completed using reference TRBV29-1 and TRBJ1-5, is SAVISQKPSRDICQRGTSLTIQCQVDSQVTMMFWYRQQPGQSLTLIATANQGSEATYESGFVIDKFPISRPNLTFSTLTVSNMSPEDSSIYLCSVQTGGDQPQHFGDGTRLSIL.